This section outlines one T cell receptor (beta chain) sequence together with its context. The sample originates from a study of blood T cell repertoires in COVID-19. V lost 0 bases to trimming and J lost 1 base, with 6 bases between them. This CDR3 region has 14 residues. Germline V lookup: CDR1 LGHDT, CDR2 YNNKEL (reference sequence). Method: immunoSEQ multiplex PCR; TCRdb's copy keeps in-frame clones and lacks some. Of roughly 130,000 clones listed, less than 90% are singletons. Sequencing input: peripheral blood. The clonotype was recovered from a woman aged 25 to 45 who had recovered from COVID-19. The rearrangement uses TRBV3-1 (or the pseudogene TRBV3-2) and TRBJ1-1; D gene unclear. Here the CDR3 reads CASSQDNGNTEAFF. As DNA, the CDR3 is TGTGCCAGCAGCCAAGATAACGGGAACACTGAAGCTTTCTTT.